These 13 T cell receptor beta chains were all obtained from the same sample, sequenced in a study of regulatory T cells in long-lasting Graves disease. Indicated time point: newly diagnosed GD, antithyroid drugs for less than 3 months. Extracted RNA from PBMCs served as the source of the TCR library. Construction of the TCR beta libraries employed iRepertoire HTBI primers in conjunction with Arm-PCR of CDR3 regions. In TCRdb, the multiplex PCR reads were re-called with MiXCR into one record per CDR3 protein. In the table there are over 500,000 distinct CDR3 sequences, roughly a sixth of which are singletons. These data also featured in a second study, about T cells in Graves' hyperthyroidism and ophthalmopathy.

The input for sequencing was peripheral blood mononuclear cells (PBMCs), taken at new diagnosis, from a patient treated with antithyroid drugs. Receptors originate from a man between 18 and 35 years old with Graves disease.

This clonotype was picked up a small number of times. This chain joins TRBV29-1 and TRBJ2-5; 8 nucleotides match TRBD1. This CDR3 has 15 amino acids. Germline CDR1 SQVTM, CDR2 ANQGSEA. Trimming removed 3 bases from V and 0 bases from J; junction bases left unmatched: 6. CDR3 residues: CSVDRTGTYQETQYF. The CDR3 DNA is TGCAGCGTTGACCGGACAGGGACGTACCAAGAGACCCAGTACTTC.

The chain has TRBV7-2 and TRBJ1-3; 9 nucleotides agree with TRBD1. Trimming at V came to 5 bases and at J to 3 bases, leaving 8 bases not matched to a gene. Per the germline V gene, CDR1 is SGHTA and CDR2 is FQGNSA. There are 16 residues in the CDR3. CDR3 sequence reads: CASSIPQGADGNTIYF. The CDR3 DNA sequence: TGTGCCAGCAGCATACCACAGGGGGCCGATGGAAACACCATATATTTT.

The table lists this clonotype with a few counts. This chain joins TRBV4-1 and TRBJ1-1; possibly TRBD1 for D (6 bases). The CDR3 runs 12 residues. CDR1 and CDR2 from the germline V gene are MGHRA and YSYEKL. The V end lost 0 bases, the J end lost 11 bases, and 10 bases lay between the germline ends. In DNA form, the CDR3 reads TGCGCCAGCAGCCAAGAAAACAGGGCCGCTTTCTTT. Protein sequence: CASSQENRAAFF.

Here the CDR3 DNA reads TGTGCCAGCAGCCCCCCCCAAGTCTGGGGTTCTGAAAAACTGTTTTTT. Protein: CASSPPQVWGSEKLFF. The chain combines TRBV7-8 with TRBJ1-4; D gene unclear. Looked up from germline, CDR1 is SGHVS and CDR2 is FQNEAQ. V was pared by 5 bases and J by 7 bases, with 20 bases between. This CDR3 has 16 residues. Using reference TRBV7-8 and TRBJ1-4 for the parts outside the CDR3, the full variable domain is GAGVSQSPRYKVAKRGQDVALRCDPISGHVSLFWYQQALGQGPEFLTYFQNEAQLDKSGLPSDRFFAERPEGSVSTLKIQRTQQEDSAVYLCASSPPQVWGSEKLFFGSGTQLSVL.

This clonotype was counted at least ten times. The chain couples TRBV12-3 or TRBV12-4 to TRBJ1-4, with D unclear. Trimming removed 4 bases from V and 0 bases from J, with 12 bases in between. The CDR3 has 16 residues. The CDR3 sequence is CASSWKGIATNEKLFF. The CDR3 coding sequence is TGTGCCAGCAGTTGGAAAGGGATTGCAACTAATGAAAAACTGTTTTTT.

In this sample, this clonotype turned up many times. V is TRBV10-3 and J is TRBJ2-7, with 9 bases aligning to TRBD1. With V trimmed by 5 bases and J by 7 bases, 9 bases remained unmatched. This CDR3 spans 14 amino acids. Germline lookup yields CDR1 ENHRY and CDR2 SYGVKD. As DNA, the CDR3 is TGTGCCATCAGTTACAGGGGGCCTTTTGGGGAGCAGTACTTC. Protein: CAISYRGPFGEQYF.

This chain connects TRBV13 to TRBJ2-7, with 10 bases matching TRBD1. Trimming at V came to 0 bases and at J to 3 bases, leaving 2 bases not matched to a gene. The germline V gene has CDR1 PRHDT and CDR2 FYEKMQ (reference sequence). The CDR3 spans 15 residues. Written as DNA, the CDR3 is TGTGCCAGCAGCTTAGGGAGGACAGGGGGCTACGAGCAGTACTTC. It specifies CASSLGRTGGYEQYF.

The rearrangement joins TRBV7-2 to TRBJ2-2; 7 positions agree with TRBD1. Trimming at V came to 2 bases and at J to 4 bases, leaving 13 bases not matched to a gene. This CDR3 is 18 amino acids long. Looked up from germline, CDR1 is SGHTA and CDR2 is FQGNSA. CDR3: CASSLKFRQGRITGELFF. The CDR3 DNA follows: TGTGCCAGCAGCTTAAAGTTTCGACAGGGAAGGATCACCGGGGAGCTGTTTTTT. The full variable domain, its missing parts supplied by reference TRBV7-2 and TRBJ2-2, is GAGVSQSPSNKVTEKGKDVELRCDPISGHTALYWYRQSLGQGLEFLIYFQGNSAPDKSGLPSDRFSAERTGGSVSTLTIQRTQQEDSAVYLCASSLKFRQGRITGELFFGEGSRLTVL.

This clonotype has only a few counts. The J gene is TRBJ2-5, the V gene TRBV20-1; possibly TRBD1 for D (5 bases). The germline CDR1 and CDR2 sequences are DFQATT and SNEGSKA (reference sequence). Trimming pared 1 base from V and 1 base from J, leaving 13 bases between. The CDR3 spans 15 residues. The CDR3 is CSARVFRGSQETQYF. The CDR3 DNA reads TGCAGTGCTAGAGTTTTTAGGGGTAGCCAAGAGACCCAGTACTTC.

This chain joins TRBV5-1 and TRBJ2-5, with D possibly being TRBD1 (5 bases). This CDR3 spans 15 amino acids. The V and J ends lost 0 bases and 2 bases respectively, with 11 bases between them. Germline CDR1 and CDR2: SGHRS and YFSETQ. CDR3 in amino acids: CASSLGQLSQETQYF. The CDR3 DNA sequence: TGCGCCAGCAGCTTGGGACAGCTATCGCAAGAGACCCAGTACTTC.

The chain recombines TRBV30 with TRBJ2-1; no definite D call. In germline, CDR1 is GTSNPN, CDR2 SVGIG (reference sequence). V lost 3 bases and J lost 8, with 11 bases in between. The CDR3 runs 12 residues. CDR3 DNA: TGTGCCTGGAGGTTCCCCAAGTATGAGCAGTTCTTC. It yields the protein CAWRFPKYEQFF.

This clonotype came up many times. This sequence joins TRBV20-1 and TRBJ2-3; possible D gene TRBD2, 5 bases. V was clipped by 5 bases and J by 2 bases, with 17 bases between them. Germline CDR1 reads DFQATT; CDR2 reads SNEGSKA (reference sequence). This CDR3 spans 15 amino acids. The CDR3 sequence: CSALIPTRVTDTQYF. The CDR3 DNA is TGCAGTGCTCTTATCCCTACGCGGGTCACAGATACGCAGTATTTT.

This clonotype was observed many times. The rearrangement links TRBV20-1 to TRBJ2-5; D is perhaps TRBD2 (6 bases). Germline CDR1 reads DFQATT; CDR2 reads SNEGSKA (reference sequence). V was shortened by 5 bases and J by 2 bases, with 15 bases between the two germline ends. The CDR3 runs to 14 residues. The CDR3 region is CSAFGSGVQETQYF. Here the CDR3 DNA reads TGCAGTGCTTTCGGTAGCGGAGTACAAGAGACCCAGTACTTC.